The T cell receptor beta chain under discussion was sequenced for a study of cytotoxic CD8 clonotypes in ibrutinib-treated CLL. The repertoire was sequenced with immunoSEQ multiplex PCR; TCRdb's copy has only in-frame clones and lacks some. The profile shows 20,000 or so clones, around 70% of them singletons. The CDR3 length is 13 residues. Germline-derived CDR1 and CDR2 are GTSNPN and SVGIG (reference sequence). V gave up 2 bases and J gave up 1 base, with 5 bases separating them. This chain connects TRBV30 to TRBJ2-2, with D unclear. The sequence came from a human donor with chronic lymphocytic leukemia. The starting material was PBMCs, obtained before ibrutinib treatment. CDR3 amino acids: CAWSMWNTGELFF. The CDR3 coding sequence is TGTGCCTGGAGTATGTGGAACACCGGGGAGCTGTTTTTT.